This T cell receptor (beta chain) was captured in a study of T cells in Graves' hyperthyroidism and ophthalmopathy. Overall study findings and caveats: Most expanded thyroid clonotypes above 0.001 also appeared in blood. In simple terms, a model built on 13 V-J features told ophthalmopathy apart from stable hyperthyroidism.

The CDR3 has 14 residues. The ends were cut back, 6 bases at V and 0 bases at J, with 8 bases in the middle. This clonotype showed up just a few times. Its antigen is not known. Patients between 18 and 65 years old had hyperthyroidism, newly diagnosed and lasting under 2 months. RNA transcripts gave rise to amplified TCR beta CDR3 regions. The study used the HTBI primer set for a first-round RT-PCR of the TCR CDR3. Via MiXCR, TCRdb re-called the multiplex PCR reads, giving one row per CDR3 protein. The table includes under 700,000 distinct CDR3 sequences, more than 45% detected once. What was sequenced was peripheral blood or thyroid tissue (not recorded which). The chain carries TRBV12-3 or TRBV12-4 and TRBJ1-4; D is undetermined. The sequence came from a woman between 18 and 29 years old with Graves' hyperthyroidism. CDR3 DNA sequence: TGTGCCAGCAGGGCTGATCCAACTAATGAAAAACTGTTTTTT. This translates into CASRADPTNEKLFF.